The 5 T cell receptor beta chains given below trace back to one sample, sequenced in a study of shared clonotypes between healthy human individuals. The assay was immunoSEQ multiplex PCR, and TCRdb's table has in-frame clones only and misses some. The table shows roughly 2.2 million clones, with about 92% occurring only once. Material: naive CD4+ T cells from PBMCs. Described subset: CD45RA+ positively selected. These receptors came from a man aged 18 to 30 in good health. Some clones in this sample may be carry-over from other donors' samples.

This CDR3 reads CASLGWAGSYEQYF. The CDR3 DNA reads TGTGCCAGCCTCGGTTGGGCGGGCTCCTACGAGCAGTACTTC. The V gene is TRBV7-8, the J gene TRBJ2-7, with D perhaps TRBD2 (5 bases). CDR1 is SGHVS, CDR2 FQNEAQ, per germline. There are 14 residues in the CDR3. Deletions cut 8 bases from V and 0 bases from J, with 14 bases between.

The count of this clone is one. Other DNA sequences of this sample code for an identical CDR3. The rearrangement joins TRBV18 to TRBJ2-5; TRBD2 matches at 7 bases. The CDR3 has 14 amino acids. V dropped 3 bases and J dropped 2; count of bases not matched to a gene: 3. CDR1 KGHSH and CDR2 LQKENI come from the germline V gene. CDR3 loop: CASSPGTIQETQYF. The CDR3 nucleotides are TGTGCCAGCTCACCCGGGACTATACAAGAGACCCAGTACTTC.

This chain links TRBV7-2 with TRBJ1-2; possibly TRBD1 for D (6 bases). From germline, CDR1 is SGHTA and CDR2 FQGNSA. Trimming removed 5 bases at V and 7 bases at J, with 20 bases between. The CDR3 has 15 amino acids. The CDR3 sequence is CASSRGGGLIRGYTF. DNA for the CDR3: TGTGCCAGCAGCCGCGGGGGGGGGCTTATCCGTGGCTACACCTTC.

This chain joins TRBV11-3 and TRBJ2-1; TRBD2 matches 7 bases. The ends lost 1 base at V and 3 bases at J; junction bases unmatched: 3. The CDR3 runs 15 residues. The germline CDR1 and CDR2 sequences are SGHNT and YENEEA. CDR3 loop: CASSLGAGDYNEQFF. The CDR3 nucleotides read TGTGCCAGCAGCTTAGGCGCGGGAGACTACAATGAGCAGTTCTTC.

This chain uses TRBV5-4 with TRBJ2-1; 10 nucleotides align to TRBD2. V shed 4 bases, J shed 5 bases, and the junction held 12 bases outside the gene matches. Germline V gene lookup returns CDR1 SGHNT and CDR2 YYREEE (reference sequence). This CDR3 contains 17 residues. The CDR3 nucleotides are TGTGCCAGCAGCACCAGGACTAGCGGAGGCCTCAACAATGAGCAGTTCTTC. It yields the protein CASSTRTSGGLNNEQFF.